This is a list of T cell receptor beta chains from one sample in a study of blood T cells in healthy people across ages. A single record per CDR3 protein comes from TCRdb applying MiXCR to the 5' RACE reads. This sample has around 990,000 distinct CDR3 sequences; around two fifths occur once, and the top ten carry roughly 13%. Sequenced material: blood. These receptor sequences come from a man in his late teens or twenties in good health. CDR3s include the opening cysteine and the closing phenylalanine or tryptophan. Fields, in order: CDR3 DNA, CDR3 protein, J gene, V gene, clone size, D gene. The D gene is left open where the match is weak. The size of a clone is reported for some rows only, either as once, few or many, or as a class for expanded clones.

DNA: TGTGCCAGCAGCGTAGAATGGGTCGGAGATACGCAGTATTTT
CDR3: CASSVEWVGDTQYF
J: TRBJ2-3
V: TRBV9
size: .
D: .

DNA: TGCGCCAGCAGCCAAGAGGGCTCGGACACAGACTCCTACAATGAGCAGTTCTTC
CDR3: CASSQEGSDTDSYNEQFF
J: TRBJ2-1
V: TRBV4-3
size: .
D: .

DNA: TGTGCCAGCGGCAGGGGCCTGGGCTTATCTAACTATGGCTACACCTTC
CDR3: CASGRGLGLSNYGYTF
J: TRBJ1-2
V: TRBV3-1
size: few
D: .

DNA: TGTGCCACGCAGCAAGATTTAGCCAAAAACATTCAGTACTTC
CDR3: CATQQDLAKNIQYF
J: TRBJ2-4
V: TRBV18
size: .
D: .

DNA: TGCAGTGCTTCTCCTAGCGGGGGGGCTTGGGATACGCAGTATTTT
CDR3: CSASPSGGAWDTQYF
J: TRBJ2-3
V: TRBV20-1
size: few
D: TRBD2

DNA: TGTGCCAGCAGTTTCGGGACTAGCGGTTACAATGAGCAGTTCTTC
CDR3: CASSFGTSGYNEQFF
J: TRBJ2-1
V: TRBV25-1
size: many
D: TRBD2

DNA: TGCAGTGCTGTCTTTGGAGAAATCGCAGATACGCAGTATTTT
CDR3: CSAVFGEIADTQYF
J: TRBJ2-3
V: TRBV20-1
size: many
D: .

DNA: TGTGCCACCAGTGATTCCGGGACACTAGACGATCAGCCCCAGCATTTT
CDR3: CATSDSGTLDDQPQHF
J: TRBJ1-5
V: TRBV24-1
size: few
D: .

DNA: TGCGCCGGCAGCCCGAATGGCAATCAGCCCCAGCATTTT
CDR3: CAGSPNGNQPQHF
J: TRBJ1-5
V: TRBV5-1
size: .
D: .

DNA: TGTGCCTGCAGCCTTCCGGGACTAGCGGGGGCCCTTGTCAATGAGCAGTTCTTC
CDR3: CACSLPGLAGALVNEQFF
J: TRBJ2-1
V: TRBV12-3/TRBV12-4
size: .
D: TRBD2